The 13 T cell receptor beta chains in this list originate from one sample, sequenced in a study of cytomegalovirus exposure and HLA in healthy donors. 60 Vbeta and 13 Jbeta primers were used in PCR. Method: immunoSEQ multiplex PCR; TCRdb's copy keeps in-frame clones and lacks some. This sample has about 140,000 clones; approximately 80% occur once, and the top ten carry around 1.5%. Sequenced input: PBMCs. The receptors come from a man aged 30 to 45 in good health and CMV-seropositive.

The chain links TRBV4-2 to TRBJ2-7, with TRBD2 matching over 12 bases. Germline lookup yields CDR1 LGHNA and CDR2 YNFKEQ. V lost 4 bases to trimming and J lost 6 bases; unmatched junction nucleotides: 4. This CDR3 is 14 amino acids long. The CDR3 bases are TGTGCCAGCAGCCCTGGACTAGCGGGACTCGAGCAGTACTTC. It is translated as CASSPGLAGLEQYF.

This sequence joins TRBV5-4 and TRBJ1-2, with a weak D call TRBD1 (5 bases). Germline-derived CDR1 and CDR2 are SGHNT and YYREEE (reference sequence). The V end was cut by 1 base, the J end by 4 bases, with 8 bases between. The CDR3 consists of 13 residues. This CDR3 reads CASSLRTTYGYTF. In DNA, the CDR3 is TGTGCCAGCAGCTTGAGGACAACCTATGGCTACACCTTC.

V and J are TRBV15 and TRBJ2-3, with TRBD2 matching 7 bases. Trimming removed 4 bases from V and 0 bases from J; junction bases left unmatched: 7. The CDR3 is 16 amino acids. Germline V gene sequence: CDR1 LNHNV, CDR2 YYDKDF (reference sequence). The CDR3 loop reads CATSKEGTTSTDTQYF. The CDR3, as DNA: TGTGCCACCAGCAAGGAAGGGACTACTAGCACAGATACGCAGTATTTT.

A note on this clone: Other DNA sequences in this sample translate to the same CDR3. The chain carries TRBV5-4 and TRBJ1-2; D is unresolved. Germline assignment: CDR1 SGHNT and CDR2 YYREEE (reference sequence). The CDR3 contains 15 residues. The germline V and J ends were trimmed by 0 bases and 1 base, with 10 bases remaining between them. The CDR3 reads CASSLGGQVNYGYTF. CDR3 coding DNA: TGTGCCAGCAGCTTGGGTGGGCAGGTTAACTATGGCTACACCTTC.

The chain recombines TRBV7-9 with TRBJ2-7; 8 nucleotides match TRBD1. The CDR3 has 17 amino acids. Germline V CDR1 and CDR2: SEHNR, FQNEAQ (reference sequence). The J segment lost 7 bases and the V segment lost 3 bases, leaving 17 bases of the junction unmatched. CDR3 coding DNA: TGTGCCAGCAGCTTCTCACTGCCTGGACAGGGAGGTTGGGAGCAGTACTTC. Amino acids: CASSFSLPGQGGWEQYF.

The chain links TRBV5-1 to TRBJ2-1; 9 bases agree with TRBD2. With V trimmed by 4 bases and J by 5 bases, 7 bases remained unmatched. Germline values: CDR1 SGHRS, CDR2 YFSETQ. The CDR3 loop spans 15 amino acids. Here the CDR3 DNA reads TGCGCCAGCAGCCTTTCCAGCGGGGGGAACAATGAGCAGTTCTTC. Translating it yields CASSLSSGGNNEQFF.

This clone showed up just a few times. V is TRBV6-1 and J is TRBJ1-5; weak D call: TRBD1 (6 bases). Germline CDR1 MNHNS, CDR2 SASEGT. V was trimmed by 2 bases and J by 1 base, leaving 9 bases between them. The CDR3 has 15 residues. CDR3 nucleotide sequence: TGTGCCAGCAGTGAAACGAGGGGGAGCAATCAGCCCCAGCATTTT. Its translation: CASSETRGSNQPQHF.

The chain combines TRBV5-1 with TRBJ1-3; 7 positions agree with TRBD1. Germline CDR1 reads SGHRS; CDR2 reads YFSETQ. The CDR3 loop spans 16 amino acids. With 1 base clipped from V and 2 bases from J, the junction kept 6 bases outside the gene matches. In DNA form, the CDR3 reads TGCGCCAGCAGCTTGACCACAGGGGAGACTGGAAACACCATATATTTT. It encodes CASSLTTGETGNTIYF.

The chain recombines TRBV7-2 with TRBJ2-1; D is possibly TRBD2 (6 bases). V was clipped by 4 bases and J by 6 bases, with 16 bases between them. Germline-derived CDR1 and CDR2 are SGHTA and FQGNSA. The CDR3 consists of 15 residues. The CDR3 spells CASSWGERAFNEQFF. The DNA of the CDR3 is TGTGCCAGCAGCTGGGGGGAGCGGGCCTTCAATGAGCAGTTCTTC.

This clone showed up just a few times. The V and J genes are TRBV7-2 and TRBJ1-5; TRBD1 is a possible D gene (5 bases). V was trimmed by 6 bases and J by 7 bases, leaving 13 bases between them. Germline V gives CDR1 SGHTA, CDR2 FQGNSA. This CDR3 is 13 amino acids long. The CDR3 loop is CASSPGGPQPQHF. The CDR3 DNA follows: TGTGCCAGCAGTCCCGGGGGACCCCAGCCCCAGCATTTT.

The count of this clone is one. CDR3 protein: CASSPRGSQGDYEQYF. The CDR3 coding sequence is TGTGCCAGCAGTCCGCGGGGTTCACAGGGGGACTACGAGCAGTACTTC. The V gene is TRBV25-1, the J gene TRBJ2-7; TRBD1 aligns across 8 bases. Losses at the gene ends were 5 bases for V and 3 bases for J; bases not matched to a gene: 12. CDR3 length: 16 residues. Germline CDR1 and CDR2: MGHDK and SYGVNS.

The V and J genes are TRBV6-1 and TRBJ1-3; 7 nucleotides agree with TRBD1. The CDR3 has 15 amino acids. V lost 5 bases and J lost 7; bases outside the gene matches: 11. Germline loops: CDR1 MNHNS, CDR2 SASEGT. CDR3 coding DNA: TGTGCCAGCAGTCAAAGGACAGGCTCCCGTAACACCATATATTTT. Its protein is CASSQRTGSRNTIYF.

CDR3 bases: TGTGCCAGCAGTGTTCAGCAGGCTTCCTACGAGCAGTACTTC. Translating gives CASSVQQASYEQYF. V and J are TRBV6-1 and TRBJ2-7; D gene ambiguous. CDR3 length: 14 residues. Deletions cut 4 bases from V and 1 base from J, with 11 bases between. The germline gives CDR1 MNHNS, CDR2 SASEGT.